This entry lists 20 T cell receptor beta chains sequenced from one sample in a study of Graves' ophthalmopathy and Graves' hyperthyroidism. From RNA, the CDR3 regions of TCR beta chains were amplified and sequenced. HTBI primers served in a first-round RT-PCR, which a second-round multiplex PCR followed. One entry per CDR3 protein results from TCRdb running MiXCR on the multiplex PCR reads. The data hold roughly 400,000 distinct CDR3 sequences, with about 18% observed a single time. Sequenced sample: peripheral blood. These receptors were collected from an adult woman with stable Graves' hyperthyroidism.

This clonotype was recorded at least ten times. The CDR3 loop reads CASSPAGDVHEQYF. The CDR3 DNA reads TGTGCCAGCAGCCCAGCGGGAGACGTCCACGAGCAGTACTTC. This chain links TRBV6-1 with TRBJ2-7; 8 bases agree with TRBD2. With V trimmed by 6 bases and J by 5 bases, 9 bases remained unmatched. Per the germline V gene, CDR1 is MNHNS and CDR2 is SASEGT. The CDR3 runs 14 residues.

The gene calls are TRBV12-3 or TRBV12-4 and TRBJ1-1; D might be TRBD1 (5 bases). The CDR3 loop spans 14 amino acids. V lost 11 bases, J lost 8 bases, and 24 bases lay in between. CDR3 sequence: CASASLGGPAEAFF. For the CDR3, the DNA is TGTGCCTCTGCGTCACTGGGGGGTCCCGCGGAAGCTTTCTTT.

The chain carries TRBV20-1 and TRBJ2-2; 9 bases align to TRBD2. V lost 3 bases, J lost 6 bases, and 11 bases stayed unmatched. There are 16 residues in the CDR3. Germline loops: CDR1 DFQATT, CDR2 SNEGSKA (reference sequence). The CDR3 here is CSASGRASGISGELFF. CDR3 coding DNA: TGCAGTGCTAGTGGGCGGGCTAGCGGGATATCCGGGGAGCTGTTTTTT.

This clonotype was counted ten times or more. This chain connects TRBV9 to TRBJ2-7, with 8 bases fitting TRBD1. CDR3 length: 15 residues. CDR1 is SGDLS, CDR2 YYNGEE, per germline. The V gene end was trimmed by 6 bases and the J gene end by 1 base; junction bases not matched to a gene: 9. In DNA form, the CDR3 reads TGTGCCAGCAACTCGGGACAGGCTAGTTCCTACGAGCAGTACTTC. Encoded protein: CASNSGQASSYEQYF. Based on the CDR3 plus reference TRBV9 and TRBJ2-7, the full variable domain is DSGVTQTPKHLITATGQRVTLRCSPRSGDLSVYWYQQSLDQGLQFLIQYYNGEERAKGNILERFSAQQFPDLHSELNLSSLELGDSALYFCASNSGQASSYEQYFGPGTRLTVT.

The genes are TRBV6-5 and TRBJ1-2; a possible D gene is TRBD1 (5 bases). Germline assignment: CDR1 MNHEY and CDR2 SVGAGI. The CDR3 is 16 residues long. Trimming removed 0 bases at V and 0 bases at J, with 11 bases between. Written as DNA, the CDR3 is TGTGCCAGCAGTTACTCATCCCCGGACACTAACTATGGCTACACCTTC. This translates into CASSYSSPDTNYGYTF.

The J gene is TRBJ1-1, the V gene TRBV18; the D is unclear. The V gene lost 3 bases and the J gene lost 2 bases, with 10 bases spanning the gap. This CDR3 has 14 residues. CDR1 is KGHSH and CDR2 is LQKENI in the germline V gene. The CDR3 bases are TGTGCCAGCTCACCTTTGACAACCAACACTGAAGCTTTCTTT. It translates to CASSPLTTNTEAFF.

This clonotype was recorded many times. The chain couples TRBV4-2 to TRBJ1-1; D uncertain. Trimming stripped 5 bases from V and 3 bases from J, with 28 bases between. Germline lookup yields CDR1 LGHNA and CDR2 YNFKEQ. This CDR3 contains 19 residues. This CDR3 reads CASSKMGSEGLPRYTEAFF. CDR3 coding DNA: TGTGCCAGCAGCAAGATGGGTTCGGAAGGGCTCCCACGGTACACTGAAGCTTTCTTT.

This clonotype was found many times. The CDR3 sequence is CASSPNLGGSYEQYF. In DNA, the CDR3 is TGTGCCAGCAGCCCGAATCTGGGAGGCTCCTACGAGCAGTACTTC. The V call is TRBV28, the J call TRBJ2-7; D is perhaps TRBD2 (6 bases). CDR1 MDHEN and CDR2 SYDVKM come from the germline V gene. The CDR3 sequence is 15 residues long. V was clipped by 6 bases and J by 0 bases, with 15 bases between them.

The sample holds many counts of this clonotype. CDR3 sequence reads: CASSEPGAGGQETQYF. CDR3 DNA: TGTGCCAGCAGCGAGCCGGGGGCGGGAGGGCAAGAGACCCAGTACTTC. The gene calls are TRBV12-3 or TRBV12-4 and TRBJ2-5, with 9 positions matching TRBD2. Germline trimming cut 6 bases from V and 2 bases from J; bases unmatched to any gene: 10. The CDR3 is 16 residues long.

A remark on this clonotype: A clone one base away is much larger, so this may be a read error. The chain is built from TRBV6-1 and TRBJ1-6; TRBD1 is a possible D gene (5 bases). CDR3 length: 15 amino acids. Germline CDR1 reads MNHNS; CDR2 reads SASEGT. CDR3 nucleotide sequence: TGTGCCAGCAGTCCCCGGGGCCAGAATAATTCACACCTCCACTTT. It codes for CASSPRGQNNSHLHF.

The table lists this clonotype with a few counts. The chain links TRBV7-6 to TRBJ2-2; 8 positions agree with TRBD1. The length of the CDR3 is 16 residues. The J segment lost 5 bases and the V segment lost 5 bases, leaving 10 bases of the junction unmatched. The germline V gene has CDR1 SGHVS and CDR2 FNYEAQ. For the CDR3, the DNA is TGTGCCAGCAGCCCTACAGGGGGACTTCTTACCGGGGAGCTGTTTTTT. Amino acids: CASSPTGGLLTGELFF.

This clonotype showed up many times. The chain links TRBV4-3 to TRBJ1-2; D not certain. Looked up from germline, CDR1 is LGHNA and CDR2 is YSLEER. CDR3 length equals 12 residues. V was cut by 0 bases and J by 4 bases, with 3 bases left in between. The CDR3 bases are TGCGCCAGCAGCCAAGATAGCTATGGCTACACCTTC. Residues: CASSQDSYGYTF.

This clonotype was picked up many times. The rearrangement links TRBV12-3 or TRBV12-4 to TRBJ1-1; D might be TRBD1 (6 bases). V was clipped by 6 bases and J by 2 bases, with 19 bases between them. This CDR3 is 16 amino acids long. The CDR3 region is CASRPDKWTENTEAFF. The CDR3 bases are TGTGCCAGCAGACCCGACAAGTGGACAGAAAACACTGAAGCTTTCTTT.

This clonotype was recorded at least ten times. The chain recombines TRBV6-1 with TRBJ1-3; possibly TRBD1 for D (5 bases). The CDR3 sequence is 13 residues long. Germline lookup yields CDR1 MNHNS and CDR2 SASEGT. Trimming took 6 bases from V and 0 from J, leaving 6 bases between them. CDR3 sequence: CASSRVSGNTIYF. The CDR3 DNA sequence: TGTGCCAGCAGCAGGGTCTCTGGAAACACCATATATTTT.

This clonotype occurred many times. The rearrangement uses TRBV20-1 and TRBJ1-6; a weak D match, TRBD1 (5 bases). This CDR3 contains 16 residues. Trimming left V 2 bases short and J 8 bases short, with 19 bases between. From germline, CDR1 is DFQATT and CDR2 SNEGSKA (reference sequence). The CDR3 reads CSARKLGDFRDSPLHF. CDR3 sequence (DNA): TGCAGTGCTAGAAAACTCGGGGACTTTAGGGATTCACCCCTCCACTTT.

The chain combines TRBV19 with TRBJ2-2; the D gene could be TRBD1 or TRBD2 (5 bases each). V lost 4 bases to trimming and J lost 4 bases, with 22 bases between them. The CDR3 length is 18 residues. CDR1 is LNHDA, CDR2 SQIVND, per germline (reference sequence). CDR3 sequence reads: CASSSRDPGGRTTGELFF. In DNA, the CDR3 is TGTGCCAGTAGTAGTCGGGACCCCGGCGGGCGAACCACCGGGGAGCTGTTTTTT.

This chain links TRBV6-7 with TRBJ1-5, with 7 bases aligning to TRBD1. TRBV6-7 is recorded as an ORF, its role being uncertain. V was pared by 5 bases and J by 0 bases, with 19 bases of the junction left unmatched. There are 20 residues in the CDR3. The CDR3 nucleotides read TGTGCCAGCAGTCTCACAGGGGACAGCTCTACCCCTTTTAGCAATCAGCCCCAGCATTTT. Translated: CASSLTGDSSTPFSNQPQHF.

The genes are TRBV11-2 and TRBJ2-5, with 7 positions matching TRBD2. CDR3 length equals 14 residues. CDR1 is SGHAT, CDR2 FQNNGV, per germline. The junction had 7 bases not matched to a gene; V was cut back by 5 bases and J by 4 bases. In DNA, the CDR3 is TGTGCCAGCAGCCCGGGGGAGGGCAGAGAGACCCAGTACTTC. Translation gives CASSPGEGRETQYF.

This clonotype was picked up many times. J is TRBJ2-5 and V is TRBV6-1; D possibly uses TRBD1 or TRBD2 (6 bases each). Trimming took 7 bases from V and 4 from J, leaving 13 bases between them. There are 13 residues in the CDR3. Per germline, CDR1 MNHNS and CDR2 SASEGT. Here the CDR3 reads CASIVGGGETQYF. Here the CDR3 DNA reads TGTGCCAGCATCGTCGGAGGGGGAGAGACCCAGTACTTC.

In its sample, this clonotype was seen many times. The rearrangement uses TRBV10-3 and TRBJ2-7; a possible D gene is TRBD1 (5 bases). V gave up 4 bases and J gave up 3 bases, with 7 bases separating them. Per germline, CDR1 ENHRY and CDR2 SYGVKD. The CDR3 covers 12 residues. CDR3 sequence reads: CAISADSYEQYF. In DNA, the CDR3 is TGTGCCATCAGTGCCGACAGCTACGAGCAGTACTTC.